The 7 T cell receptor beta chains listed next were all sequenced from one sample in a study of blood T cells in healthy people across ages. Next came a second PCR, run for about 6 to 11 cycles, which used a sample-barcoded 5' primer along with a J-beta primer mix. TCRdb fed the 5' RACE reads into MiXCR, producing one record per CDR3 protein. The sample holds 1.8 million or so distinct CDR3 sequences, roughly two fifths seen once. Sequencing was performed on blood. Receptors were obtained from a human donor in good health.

The CDR3 DNA reads as TGTGCCATCAGTGATAGGACTAGCGGGCGTTACAATGAGCAGTTCTTC. Its translation: CAISDRTSGRYNEQFF. The rearrangement links TRBV10-3 to TRBJ2-1; 11 bases are a match to TRBD2. CDR3 length equals 16 residues. J gave up 4 bases and V 3 bases, and 5 bases lay outside the gene matches. Germline CDR1 reads ENHRY; CDR2 reads SYGVKD.

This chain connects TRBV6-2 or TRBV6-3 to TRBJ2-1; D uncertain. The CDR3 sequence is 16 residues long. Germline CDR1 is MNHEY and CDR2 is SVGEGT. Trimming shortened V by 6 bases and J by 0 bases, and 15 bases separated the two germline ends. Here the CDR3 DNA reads TGTGCCAGCAGCCGAGCGCCAAACCGCTCCTACAATGAGCAGTTCTTC. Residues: CASSRAPNRSYNEQFF.

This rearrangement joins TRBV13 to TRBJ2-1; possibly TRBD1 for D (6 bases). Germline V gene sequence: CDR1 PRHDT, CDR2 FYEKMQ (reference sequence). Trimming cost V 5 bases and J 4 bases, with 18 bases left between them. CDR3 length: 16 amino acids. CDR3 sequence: CASSPSGTQIYNEQFF. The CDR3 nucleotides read TGTGCCAGCAGCCCCTCTGGGACACAAATTTACAATGAGCAGTTCTTC.

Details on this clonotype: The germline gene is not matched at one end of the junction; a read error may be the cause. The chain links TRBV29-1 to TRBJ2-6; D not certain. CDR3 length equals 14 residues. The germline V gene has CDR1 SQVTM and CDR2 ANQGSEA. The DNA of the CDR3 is TGCAGCGTTGCTTTCAACTCTGGGACCAACGTCCTGACTTTC. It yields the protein CSVAFNSGTNVLTF.

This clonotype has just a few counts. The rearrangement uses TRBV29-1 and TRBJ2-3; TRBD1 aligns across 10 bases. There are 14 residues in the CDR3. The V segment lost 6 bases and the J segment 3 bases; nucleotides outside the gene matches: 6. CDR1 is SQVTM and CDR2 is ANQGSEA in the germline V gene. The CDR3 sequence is CSVLGQGGTDTQYF. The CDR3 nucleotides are TGCAGCGTCCTCGGACAGGGGGGGACAGATACGCAGTATTTT.

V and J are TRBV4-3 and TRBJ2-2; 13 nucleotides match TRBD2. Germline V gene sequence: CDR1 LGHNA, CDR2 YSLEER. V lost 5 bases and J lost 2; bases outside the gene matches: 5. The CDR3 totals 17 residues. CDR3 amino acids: CASSDGLAGVNTGELFF. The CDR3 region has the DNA TGCGCCAGCAGCGACGGACTAGCGGGGGTTAACACCGGGGAGCTGTTTTTT.

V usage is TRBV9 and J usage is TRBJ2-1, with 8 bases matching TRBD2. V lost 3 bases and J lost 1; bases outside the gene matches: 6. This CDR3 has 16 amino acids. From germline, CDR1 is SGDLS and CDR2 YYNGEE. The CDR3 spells CASSASLADSYNEQFF. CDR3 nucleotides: TGTGCCAGCAGCGCATCACTAGCGGATTCCTACAATGAGCAGTTCTTC.